This T cell receptor (beta chain) was sequenced during a study of T cells after posttransplantation cyclophosphamide. The CDR3 length is 13 residues. The V gene's germline CDR1 is WSHSY and CDR2 SAAADI. V lost 6 bases and J lost 7, with 13 bases in between. General study findings and limits: Donor-recipient repertoire similarity was low at 1-2 months, rising over year one.

A few counts support this clone. The antigen is unknown. The protocol was immunoSEQ multiplex PCR, while the TCRdb copy is restricted to in-frame clones and leaves out a portion. The sample contains 20,000 to 30,000 clones, none of them singletons. Peripheral blood was collected from the related graft donor on the marrow donation day. This TCR was sampled from a woman between 45 and 65 years old in good health, CMV-negative, and a related stem cell transplant donor. Sequences were obtained from PBMCs. The chain couples TRBV10-2 to TRBJ2-1; maybe TRBD2 (6 bases). The CDR3 is CASRPGAWNEQFF. In DNA, the CDR3 is TGCGCCAGCAGGCCGGGAGCTTGGAATGAGCAGTTCTTC.